These T cell receptor beta chains were read from a single sample in a study of blood T cell repertoires in COVID-19. Sequenced by immunoSEQ multiplex PCR; TCRdb stores in-frame clones only, minus some. The sample lists 300,000 or so clones; roughly 85% were seen once. Sample: PBMCs or T cells enriched from blood (not recorded which). The origin of the receptors is a woman aged 40 to 49 with acute COVID-19. Both conserved end residues are part of each CDR3. D genes are given only for firm matches. Size tells how often a clone was seen (once, few, many) or the class of an expanded clone, and some rows leave it out.

clone size,D gene,J gene,CDR3 length,V gene,CDR3 protein,CDR3 DNA
.,TRBD2,TRBJ2-3,16,TRBV11-2,CASSSTSGRGADTQYF,TGTGCCAGCAGCTCCACTAGCGGGAGGGGGGCAGATACGCAGTATTTT
.,.,TRBJ1-6,12,TRBV3-1/TRBV3-2,CASSQRDSPLHF,TGTGCCAGCAGCCAACGGGATTCACCCCTCCACTTT
.,.,TRBJ2-1,15,TRBV9,CASSVVGALRNEQFF,TGTGCCAGCAGCGTAGTGGGGGCGCTCAGGAATGAGCAGTTCTTC
.,TRBD1,TRBJ2-5,15,TRBV5-1,CASSSGQGAQETQYF,TGCGCCAGCAGCTCGGGACAGGGGGCTCAAGAGACCCAGTACTTC
.,TRBD2,TRBJ2-7,14,TRBV7-2,CASSLGLAVGEQYF,TGTGCCAGCAGCTTAGGACTAGCGGTGGGGGAGCAGTACTTC
.,TRBD2,TRBJ2-1,16,TRBV5-1,CASSLEGGSAFNEQFF,TGCGCCAGCAGCTTGGAGGGCGGGAGCGCATTCAATGAGCAGTTCTTC
.,TRBD1,TRBJ1-2,16,TRBV5-4,CASREGADRNSYGYTF,TGTGCCAGCAGGGAAGGGGCGGACAGGAACTCCTATGGCTACACCTTC
.,TRBD1,TRBJ2-1,17,TRBV6-6,CASSRTEGDSGGVGQFF,TGTGCCAGCAGTCGGACCGAAGGGGACAGTGGGGGAGTCGGGCAGTTCTTC
.,.,TRBJ1-3,15,TRBV27,CASSASGRSGNTIYF,TGTGCCAGCAGTGCCTCGGGTCGATCTGGAAACACCATATATTTT
.,TRBD2,TRBJ2-2,18,TRBV2,CASRRGLAGGVTHGELFF,TGTGCCAGCAGGAGGGGACTAGCGGGAGGGGTAACACACGGGGAGCTGTTTTTT
.,.,TRBJ2-3,15,TRBV7-2,CASSLEGRGGGTQYF,TGTGCCAGCAGCTTAGAGGGTCGAGGGGGGGGTACGCAGTATTTT
once,.,TRBJ2-3,16,TRBV4-3,CASSQGYAGSTDTQYF,TGCGCCAGCAGCCAAGGATACGCAGGCAGCACAGATACGCAGTATTTT
once,.,TRBJ1-1,15,TRBV20-1,CSASAVSGSNTEAFF,TGCAGTGCTAGTGCGGTGTCAGGCTCGAACACTGAAGCTTTCTTT
once,.,TRBJ2-5,13,TRBV7-2,CASSSIHQETQYF,TGTGCCAGCAGCAGCATTCACCAAGAGACCCAGTACTTC
.,TRBD1,TRBJ2-5,14,TRBV3-1/TRBV3-2,CASRGTGNKETQYF,TGTGCCAGCAGAGGGACAGGGAATAAAGAGACCCAGTACTTC
few,.,TRBJ2-7,15,TRBV19,CASSYTGTGSYEQYF,TGTGCCAGTAGTTACACAGGGACGGGTTCCTACGAGCAGTACTTC
.,.,TRBJ2-7,14,TRBV2,CASRTQGRGAEQYF,TGTGCCAGCAGGACCCAGGGCAGGGGAGCCGAGCAGTACTTC
.,.,TRBJ2-3,15,TRBV3-1/TRBV3-2,CASSQGGVAGDTQYF,TGTGCCAGCAGCCAAGGAGGAGTAGCTGGGGATACGCAGTATTTT
.,TRBD1,TRBJ2-6,17,TRBV5-1,CASSPGDRVAGANVLTF,TGCGCCAGCAGCCCGGGGGACAGGGTGGCTGGGGCCAACGTCCTGACTTTC
.,TRBD2,TRBJ2-2,14,TRBV19,CASRTSGHTGELFF,TGTGCCAGTCGGACTAGCGGGCACACCGGGGAGCTGTTTTTT
.,.,TRBJ1-1,16,TRBV7-2,CASSFPPSGTNTEAFF,TGTGCCAGCAGCTTCCCCCCTTCAGGGACAAACACTGAAGCTTTCTTT
.,TRBD1,TRBJ2-3,17,TRBV5-4,CASSAYKQGKAGDTQYF,TGTGCCAGCAGCGCCTATAAACAGGGGAAAGCCGGAGATACGCAGTATTTT
.,.,TRBJ1-3,15,TRBV2,CASIPTAYSGNTIYF,TGTGCCAGCATCCCGACAGCTTACTCTGGAAACACCATATATTTT
.,.,TRBJ2-3,16,TRBV9,CASSVAPGQSTDTQYF,TGTGCCAGCAGCGTAGCCCCGGGACAAAGCACAGATACGCAGTATTTT
.,TRBD1,TRBJ2-3,14,TRBV2,CASSAQGVGDTQYF,TGTGCCAGCAGTGCACAGGGGGTTGGAGATACGCAGTATTTT
.,.,TRBJ2-5,12,TRBV5-1,CASSLGKETQYF,TGCGCCAGCAGCTTGGGTAAAGAGACCCAGTACTTC
.,TRBD1,TRBJ1-4,13,TRBV5-1,CASSATGVEKLFF,TGCGCCAGCAGCGCGACAGGGGTTGAAAAACTGTTTTTT
.,TRBD1,TRBJ1-6,18,TRBV27,CASSLSRVRGQGASPLHF,TGTGCCAGCAGTTTATCGAGAGTCCGGGGACAGGGGGCGTCACCCCTCCACTTT
few,TRBD1,TRBJ2-1,18,TRBV18,CASSSPKTGQGIHNEQFF,TGTGCCAGCTCGTCACCCAAAACGGGACAGGGCATTCACAATGAGCAGTTCTTC
.,.,TRBJ2-7,13,TRBV29-1,CSVGANMAYEQYF,TGCAGCGTTGGAGCGAACATGGCCTACGAGCAGTACTTC
.,TRBD1,TRBJ1-1,14,TRBV28,CASSLGTGYTEAFF,TGTGCCAGCAGTTTAGGGACAGGGTACACTGAAGCTTTCTTT
few,TRBD1,TRBJ1-1,15,TRBV6-5,CASSRTQGVYTEAFF,TGTGCCAGCAGCCGTACACAGGGGGTATATACTGAAGCTTTCTTT
.,TRBD2,TRBJ2-5,18,TRBV5-6,CASSLLGARGLSEETQYF,TGTGCCAGCAGCTTGTTAGGGGCGAGGGGACTATCAGAAGAGACCCAGTACTTC